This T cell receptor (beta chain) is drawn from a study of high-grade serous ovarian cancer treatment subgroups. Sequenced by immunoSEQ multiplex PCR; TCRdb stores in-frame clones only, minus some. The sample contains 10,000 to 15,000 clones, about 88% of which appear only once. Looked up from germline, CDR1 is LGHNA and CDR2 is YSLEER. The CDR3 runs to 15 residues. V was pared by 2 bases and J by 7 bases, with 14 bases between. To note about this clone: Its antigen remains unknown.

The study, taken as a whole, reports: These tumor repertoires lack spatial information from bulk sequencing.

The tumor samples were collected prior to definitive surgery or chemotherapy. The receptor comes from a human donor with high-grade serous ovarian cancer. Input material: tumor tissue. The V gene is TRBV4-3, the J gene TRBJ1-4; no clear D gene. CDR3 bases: TGCGCCAGCAGCCAATCCGAGGGCACGTTTGAAAAACTGTTTTTT. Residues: CASSQSEGTFEKLFF.